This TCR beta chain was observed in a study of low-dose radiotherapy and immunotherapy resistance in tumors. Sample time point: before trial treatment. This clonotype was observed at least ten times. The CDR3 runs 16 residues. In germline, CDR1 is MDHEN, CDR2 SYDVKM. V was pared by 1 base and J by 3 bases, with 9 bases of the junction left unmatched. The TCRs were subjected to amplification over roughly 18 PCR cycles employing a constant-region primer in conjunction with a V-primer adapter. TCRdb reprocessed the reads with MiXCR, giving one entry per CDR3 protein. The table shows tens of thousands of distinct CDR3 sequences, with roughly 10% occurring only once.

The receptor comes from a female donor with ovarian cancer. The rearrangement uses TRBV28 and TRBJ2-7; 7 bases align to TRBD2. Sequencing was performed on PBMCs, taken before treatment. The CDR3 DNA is TGTGCCAGCAGTTTATCAAGTCTTGGCGGGAGCTACGAGCAGTACTTC. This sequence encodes CASSLSSLGGSYEQYF.